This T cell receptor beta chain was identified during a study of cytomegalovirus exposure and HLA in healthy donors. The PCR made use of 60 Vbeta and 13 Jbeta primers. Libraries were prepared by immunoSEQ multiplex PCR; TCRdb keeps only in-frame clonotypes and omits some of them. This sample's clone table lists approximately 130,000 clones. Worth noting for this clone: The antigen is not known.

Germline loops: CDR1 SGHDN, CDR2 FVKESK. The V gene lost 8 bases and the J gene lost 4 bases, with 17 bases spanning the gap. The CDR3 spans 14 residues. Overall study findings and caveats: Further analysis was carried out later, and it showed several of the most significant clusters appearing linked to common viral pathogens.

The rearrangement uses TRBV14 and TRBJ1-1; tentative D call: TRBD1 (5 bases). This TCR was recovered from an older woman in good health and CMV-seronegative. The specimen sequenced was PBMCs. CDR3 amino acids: CASRAALGGTEAFF. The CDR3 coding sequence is TGTGCCAGCCGGGCCGCCTTGGGGGGCACTGAAGCTTTCTTT.